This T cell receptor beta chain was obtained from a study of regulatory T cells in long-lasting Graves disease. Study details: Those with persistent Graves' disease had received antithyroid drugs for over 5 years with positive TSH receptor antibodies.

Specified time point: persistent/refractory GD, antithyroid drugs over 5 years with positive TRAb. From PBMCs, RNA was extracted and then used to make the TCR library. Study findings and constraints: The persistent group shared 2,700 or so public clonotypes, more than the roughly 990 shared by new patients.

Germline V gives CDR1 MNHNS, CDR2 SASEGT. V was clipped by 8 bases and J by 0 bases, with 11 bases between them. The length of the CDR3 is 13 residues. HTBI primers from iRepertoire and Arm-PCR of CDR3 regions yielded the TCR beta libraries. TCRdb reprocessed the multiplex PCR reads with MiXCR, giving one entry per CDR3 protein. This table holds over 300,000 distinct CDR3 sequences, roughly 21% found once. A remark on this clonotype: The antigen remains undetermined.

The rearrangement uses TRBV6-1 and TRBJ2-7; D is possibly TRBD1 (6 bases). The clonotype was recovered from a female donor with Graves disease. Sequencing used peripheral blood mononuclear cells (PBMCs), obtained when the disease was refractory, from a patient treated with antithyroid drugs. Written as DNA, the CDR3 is TGTGCCAGCGGGACAACTACCTCCTACGAGCAGTACTTC. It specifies CASGTTTSYEQYF.